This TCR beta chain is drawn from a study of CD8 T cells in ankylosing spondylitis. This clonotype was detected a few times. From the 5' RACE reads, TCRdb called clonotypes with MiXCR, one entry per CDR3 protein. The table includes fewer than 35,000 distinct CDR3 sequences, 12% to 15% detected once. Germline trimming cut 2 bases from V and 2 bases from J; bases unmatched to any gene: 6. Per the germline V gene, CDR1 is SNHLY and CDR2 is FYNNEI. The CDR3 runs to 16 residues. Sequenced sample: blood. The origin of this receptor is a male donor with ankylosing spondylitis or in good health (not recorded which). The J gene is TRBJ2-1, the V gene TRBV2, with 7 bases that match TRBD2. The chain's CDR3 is CASSEWGGSTYNEQFF. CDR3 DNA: TGTGCCAGCAGTGAATGGGGCGGGAGCACCTACAATGAGCAGTTCTTC. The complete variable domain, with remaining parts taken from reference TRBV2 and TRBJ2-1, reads EPEVTQTPSHQVTQMGQEVILRCVPISNHLYFYWYRQILGQKVEFLVSFYNNEISEKSEIFDDQFSVERPDGSNFTLKIRSTKLEDSAMYFCASSEWGGSTYNEQFFGPGTRLTVL.